At least ten counts were recorded for the clone carrying this TCR beta chain. The target antigen is unknown. Amplification targeted TCR beta CDR3 regions from RNA transcripts. The HTBI set primed first-round TCR CDR3 RT-PCR. Using its own MiXCR run on the multiplex PCR reads, TCRdb lists one record per CDR3 protein. Here the sample spans 650,000 to 700,000 distinct CDR3 sequences, roughly 17% being singletons. These data are taken from a study of T cells in Graves' hyperthyroidism and ophthalmopathy. General study results and limits: Among thyroid clonotypes expanded above 0.001, most also appeared in blood. The model identified upcoming ophthalmopathy a median about 7.1 months ahead of onset.

Germline CDR1 and CDR2: SQVTM and ANQGSEA. This CDR3 comprises 12 residues. V shed 7 bases and J 4 bases; nucleotides not matched to a gene: 6. Stable hyperthyroidism: no ophthalmopathy progression over 18 months of follow-up. This clonotype originated in a middle-aged man with Graves' hyperthyroidism. Sequencing was done on a sample of blood. The chain uses TRBV29-1 and TRBJ2-7, with 8 positions matching TRBD1. CDR3 bases: TGCAGCGCCGGGGACAGGTTTTACGAGCAGTACTTC. It encodes CSAGDRFYEQYF.